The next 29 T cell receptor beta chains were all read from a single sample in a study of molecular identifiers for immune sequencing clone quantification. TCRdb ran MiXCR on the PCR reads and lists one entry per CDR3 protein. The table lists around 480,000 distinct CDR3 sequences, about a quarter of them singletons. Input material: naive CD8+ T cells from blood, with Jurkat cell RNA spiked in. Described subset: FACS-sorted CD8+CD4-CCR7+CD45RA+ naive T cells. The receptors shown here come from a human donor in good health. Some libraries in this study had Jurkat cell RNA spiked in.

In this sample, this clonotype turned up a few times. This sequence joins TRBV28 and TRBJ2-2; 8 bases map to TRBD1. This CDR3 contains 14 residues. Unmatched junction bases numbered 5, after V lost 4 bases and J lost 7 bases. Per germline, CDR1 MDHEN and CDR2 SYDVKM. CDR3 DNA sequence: TGTGCCAGCAGTTCATACAGGGGGATCGGGGAGCTGTTTTTT. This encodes CASSSYRGIGELFF.

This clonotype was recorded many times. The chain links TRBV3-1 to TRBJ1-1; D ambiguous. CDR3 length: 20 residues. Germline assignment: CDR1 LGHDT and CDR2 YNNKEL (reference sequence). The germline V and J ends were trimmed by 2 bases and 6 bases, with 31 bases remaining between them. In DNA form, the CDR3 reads TGTGCCAGCAGCCAAACGTCCCACGGTGGAGGAAGCCCACTAATGGCTGAAGCTTTCTTT. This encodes CASSQTSHGGGSPLMAEAFF. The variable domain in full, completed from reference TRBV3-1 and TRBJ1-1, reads DTAVSQTPKYLVTQMGNDKSIKCEQNLGHDTMYWYKQDSKKFLKIMFSYNNKELIINETVPNRFSPKSPDKAHLNLHINSLELGDSAVYFCASSQTSHGGGSPLMAEAFFGQGTRLTVV.

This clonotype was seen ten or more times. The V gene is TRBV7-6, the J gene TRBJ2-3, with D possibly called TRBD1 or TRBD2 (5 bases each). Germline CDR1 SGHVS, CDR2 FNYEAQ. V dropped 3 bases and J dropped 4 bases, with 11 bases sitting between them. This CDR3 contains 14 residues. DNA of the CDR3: TGTGCCAGCAGCTTCGGGGACCGAGCAGATACGCAGTATTTT. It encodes CASSFGDRADTQYF.

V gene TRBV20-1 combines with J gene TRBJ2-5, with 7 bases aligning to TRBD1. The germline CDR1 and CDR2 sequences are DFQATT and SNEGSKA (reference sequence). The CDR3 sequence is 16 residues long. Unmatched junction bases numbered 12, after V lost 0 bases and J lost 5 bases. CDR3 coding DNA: TGCAGTGCTAGAGACCGCACAGGGGTTGTACCGGAGACCCAGTACTTC. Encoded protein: CSARDRTGVVPETQYF.

The CDR3: CASSPRFNTVEQYF. CDR3 nucleotide sequence: TGCGCCAGCAGCCCTCGATTTAATACGGTCGAGCAGTACTTC. The chain uses TRBV4-1 and TRBJ2-7; the D is unclear. The CDR3 runs 14 residues. Germline CDR1 MGHRA, CDR2 YSYEKL. V lost 4 bases to trimming and J lost 6 bases, with 16 bases between them.

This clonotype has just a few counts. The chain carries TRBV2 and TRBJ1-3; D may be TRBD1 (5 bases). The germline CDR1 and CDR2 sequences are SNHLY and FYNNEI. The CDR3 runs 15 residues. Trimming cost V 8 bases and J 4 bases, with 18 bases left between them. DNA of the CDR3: TGTGCCAGCGCCCTCGGGACGGCGGGAGGAAACACCATATATTTT. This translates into CASALGTAGGNTIYF. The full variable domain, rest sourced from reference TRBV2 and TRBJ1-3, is EPEVTQTPSHQVTQMGQEVILRCVPISNHLYFYWYRQILGQKVEFLVSFYNNEISEKSEIFDDQFSVERPDGSNFTLKIRSTKLEDSAMYFCASALGTAGGNTIYFGEGSWLTVV.

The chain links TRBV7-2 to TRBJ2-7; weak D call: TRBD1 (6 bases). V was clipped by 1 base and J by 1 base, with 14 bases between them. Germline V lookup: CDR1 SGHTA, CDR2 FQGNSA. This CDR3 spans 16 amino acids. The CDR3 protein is CASSLVAGDVSYEQYF. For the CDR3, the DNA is TGTGCCAGCAGCTTAGTAGCAGGGGATGTTTCCTACGAGCAGTACTTC. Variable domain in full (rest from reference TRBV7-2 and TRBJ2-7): GAGVSQSPSNKVTEKGKDVELRCDPISGHTALYWYRQSLGQGLEFLIYFQGNSAPDKSGLPSDRFSAERTGGSVSTLTIQRTQQEDSAVYLCASSLVAGDVSYEQYFGPGTRLTVT.

CDR3 DNA sequence: TGTGCCAGCAGCTTAAGGCGGGGGGGCCACAATGAGCAGTTCTTC. This gives the protein CASSLRRGGHNEQFF. The rearrangement links TRBV13 to TRBJ2-1, with 9 positions matching TRBD2. This CDR3 is 15 amino acids long. Trimming cost V 2 bases and J 5 bases; bases outside gene matches: 4. CDR1 is PRHDT, CDR2 FYEKMQ, per germline (reference sequence).

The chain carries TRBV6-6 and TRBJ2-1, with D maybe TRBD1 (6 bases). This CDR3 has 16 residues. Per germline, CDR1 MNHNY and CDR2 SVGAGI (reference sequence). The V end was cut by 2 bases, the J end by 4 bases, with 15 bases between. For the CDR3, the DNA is TGTGCCAGCAGTTACGGGGACACCTTCATTTACAATGAGCAGTTCTTC. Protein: CASSYGDTFIYNEQFF.

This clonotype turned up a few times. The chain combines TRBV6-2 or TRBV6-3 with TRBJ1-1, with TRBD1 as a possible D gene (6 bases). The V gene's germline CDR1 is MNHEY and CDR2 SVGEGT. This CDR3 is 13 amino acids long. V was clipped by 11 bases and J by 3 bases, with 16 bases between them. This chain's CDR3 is CASGVGVYTEAFF. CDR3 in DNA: TGTGCCTCAGGGGTAGGAGTTTACACTGAAGCTTTCTTT.

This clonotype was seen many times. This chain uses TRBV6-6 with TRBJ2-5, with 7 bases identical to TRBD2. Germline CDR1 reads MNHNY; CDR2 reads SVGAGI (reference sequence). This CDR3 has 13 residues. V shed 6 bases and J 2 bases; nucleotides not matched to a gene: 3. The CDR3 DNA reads TGTGCCAGCAGGTTACTAGCGCAAGAGACCCAGTACTTC. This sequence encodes CASRLLAQETQYF.

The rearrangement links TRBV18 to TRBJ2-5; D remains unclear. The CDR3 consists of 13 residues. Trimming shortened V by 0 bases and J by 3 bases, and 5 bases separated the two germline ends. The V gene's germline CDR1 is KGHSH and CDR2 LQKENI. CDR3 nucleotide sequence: TGTGCCAGCTCACCACCGTCTGAAGAGACCCAGTACTTC. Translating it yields CASSPPSEETQYF.

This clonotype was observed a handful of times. Here the CDR3 reads CASSQGTGDPPDTQYF. In DNA, the CDR3 is TGTGCCAGCAGCCAGGGGACAGGGGATCCCCCAGATACGCAGTATTTT. This rearrangement joins TRBV3-1 to TRBJ2-3, with 10 bases lining up with TRBD1. CDR1 LGHDT and CDR2 YNNKEL come from the germline V gene (reference sequence). The CDR3 loop spans 16 amino acids. V shed 3 bases and J 4 bases; nucleotides not matched to a gene: 7.

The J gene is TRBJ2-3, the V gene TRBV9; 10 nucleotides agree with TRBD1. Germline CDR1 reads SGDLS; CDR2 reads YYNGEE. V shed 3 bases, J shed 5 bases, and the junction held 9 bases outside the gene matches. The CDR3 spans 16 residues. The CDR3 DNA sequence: TGTGCCAGCAGCGAAGCCGGGACAGGGGTGGAAGATACGCAGTATTTT. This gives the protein CASSEAGTGVEDTQYF.

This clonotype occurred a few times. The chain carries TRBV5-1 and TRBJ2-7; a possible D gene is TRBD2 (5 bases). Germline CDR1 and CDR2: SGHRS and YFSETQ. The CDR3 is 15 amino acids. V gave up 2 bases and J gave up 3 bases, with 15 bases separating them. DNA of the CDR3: TGCGCCAGCAGCTTATTTTCGGGGTCTAACTACGAGCAGTACTTC. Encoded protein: CASSLFSGSNYEQYF.

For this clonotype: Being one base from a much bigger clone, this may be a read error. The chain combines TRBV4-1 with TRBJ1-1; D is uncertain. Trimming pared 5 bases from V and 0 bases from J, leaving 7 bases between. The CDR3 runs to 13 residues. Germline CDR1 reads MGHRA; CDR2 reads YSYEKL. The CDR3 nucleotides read TGCGCCAGCAGCGACAATTTGAACACTGAAGCTTTCTTT. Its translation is CASSDNLNTEAFF.

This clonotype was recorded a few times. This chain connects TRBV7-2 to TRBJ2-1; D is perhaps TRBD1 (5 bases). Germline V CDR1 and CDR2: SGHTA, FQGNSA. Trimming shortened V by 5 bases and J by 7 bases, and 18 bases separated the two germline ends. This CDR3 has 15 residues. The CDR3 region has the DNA TGTGCCAGCAGCCCATCCCCAGGGTGGGATAATGAGCAGTTCTTC. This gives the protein CASSPSPGWDNEQFF.

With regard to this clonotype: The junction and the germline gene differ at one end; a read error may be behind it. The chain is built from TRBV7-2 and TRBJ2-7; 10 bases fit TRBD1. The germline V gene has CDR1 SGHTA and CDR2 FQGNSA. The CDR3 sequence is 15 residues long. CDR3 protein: CACSALRQGAYEQYF. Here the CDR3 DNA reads TGTGCCTGCAGCGCGTTAAGACAGGGGGCTTACGAGCAGTACTTC. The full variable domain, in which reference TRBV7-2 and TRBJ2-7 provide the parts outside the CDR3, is GAGVSQSPSNKVTEKGKDVELRCDPISGHTALYWYRQSLGQGLEFLIYFQGNSAPDKSGLPSDRFSAERTGGSVSTLTIQRTQQEDSAVYLCACSALRQGAYEQYFGPGTRLTVT.

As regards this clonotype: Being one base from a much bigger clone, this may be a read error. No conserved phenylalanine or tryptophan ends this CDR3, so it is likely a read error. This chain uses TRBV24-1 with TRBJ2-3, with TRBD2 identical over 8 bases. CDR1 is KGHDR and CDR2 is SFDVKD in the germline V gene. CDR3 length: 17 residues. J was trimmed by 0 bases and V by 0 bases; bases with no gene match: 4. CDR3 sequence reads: CATSDLERELSTDTQYL. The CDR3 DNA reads TGTGCCACCAGTGATTTGGAGCGGGAGTTGAGCACAGATACGCAGTATCTT.

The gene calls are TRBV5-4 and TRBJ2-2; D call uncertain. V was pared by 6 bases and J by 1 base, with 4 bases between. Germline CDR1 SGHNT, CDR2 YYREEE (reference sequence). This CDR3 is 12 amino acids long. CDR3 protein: CASNQNTGELFF. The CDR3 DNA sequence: TGTGCCAGCAACCAGAACACCGGGGAGCTGTTTTTT.

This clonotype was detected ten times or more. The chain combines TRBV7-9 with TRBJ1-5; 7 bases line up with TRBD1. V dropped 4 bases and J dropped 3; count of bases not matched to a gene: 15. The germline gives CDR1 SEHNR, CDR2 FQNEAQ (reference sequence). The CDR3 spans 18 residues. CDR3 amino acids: CASSSEGAGSFPNQPQHF. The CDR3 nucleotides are TGTGCCAGCAGCTCCGAGGGGGCCGGCTCTTTCCCCAATCAGCCCCAGCATTTT.

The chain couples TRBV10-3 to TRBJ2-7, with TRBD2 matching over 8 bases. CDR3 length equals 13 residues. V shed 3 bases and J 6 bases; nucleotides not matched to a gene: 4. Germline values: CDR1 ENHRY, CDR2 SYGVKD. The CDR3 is CAISEAGAGEQYF. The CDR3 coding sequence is TGTGCCATCAGTGAAGCGGGAGCCGGCGAGCAGTACTTC.

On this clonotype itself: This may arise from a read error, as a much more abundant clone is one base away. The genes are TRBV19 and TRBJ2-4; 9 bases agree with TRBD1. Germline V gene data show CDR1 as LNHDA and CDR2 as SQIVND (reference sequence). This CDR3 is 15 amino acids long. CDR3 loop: CASTVGTGSKSIQYF. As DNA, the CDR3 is TGTGCCAGTACCGTGGGGACAGGGTCAAAAAGCATTCAGTACTTC.

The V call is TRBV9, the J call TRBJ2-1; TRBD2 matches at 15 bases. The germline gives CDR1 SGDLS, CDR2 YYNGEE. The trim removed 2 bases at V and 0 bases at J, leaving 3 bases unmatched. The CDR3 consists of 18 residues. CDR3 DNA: TGTGCCAGCAGCGTCGGACTAGCGGGAGGGGGCTCCTACAATGAGCAGTTCTTC. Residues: CASSVGLAGGGSYNEQFF.

CDR3 loop: CSLQFTSYNEQFF. In DNA, the CDR3 is TGCAGCTTACAGTTTACCTCCTACAATGAGCAGTTCTTC. The chain is built from TRBV20-1 and TRBJ2-1; D is uncertain. The germline gives CDR1 DFQATT, CDR2 SNEGSKA (reference sequence). CDR3 length equals 13 residues.

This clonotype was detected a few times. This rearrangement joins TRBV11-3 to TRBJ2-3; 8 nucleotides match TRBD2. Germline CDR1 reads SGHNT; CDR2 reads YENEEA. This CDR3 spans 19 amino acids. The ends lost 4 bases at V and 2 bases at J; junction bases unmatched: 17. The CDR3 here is CASSSHPGSTGGPTDTQYF. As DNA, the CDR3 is TGTGCCAGCAGCTCCCACCCTGGGTCGACGGGGGGGCCCACAGATACGCAGTATTTT.

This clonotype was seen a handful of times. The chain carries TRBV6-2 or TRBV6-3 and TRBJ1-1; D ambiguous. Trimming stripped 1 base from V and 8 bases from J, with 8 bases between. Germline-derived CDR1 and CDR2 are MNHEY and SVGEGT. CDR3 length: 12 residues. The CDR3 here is CASSYYSSEAFF. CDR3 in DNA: TGTGCCAGCAGTTACTACAGCTCGGAAGCTTTCTTT.

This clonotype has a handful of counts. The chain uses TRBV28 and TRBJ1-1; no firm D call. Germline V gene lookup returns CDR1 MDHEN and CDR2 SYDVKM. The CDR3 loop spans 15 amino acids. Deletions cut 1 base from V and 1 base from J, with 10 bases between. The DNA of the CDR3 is TGTGCCAGCAGTTTATCCTATTCTAGGAACACTGAAGCTTTCTTT. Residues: CASSLSYSRNTEAFF. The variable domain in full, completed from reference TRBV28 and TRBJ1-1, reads DVKVTQSSRYLVKRTGEKVFLECVQDMDHENMFWYRQDPGLGLRLIYFSYDVKMKEKGDIPEGYSVSREKKERFSLILESASTNQTSMYLCASSLSYSRNTEAFFGQGTRLTVV.

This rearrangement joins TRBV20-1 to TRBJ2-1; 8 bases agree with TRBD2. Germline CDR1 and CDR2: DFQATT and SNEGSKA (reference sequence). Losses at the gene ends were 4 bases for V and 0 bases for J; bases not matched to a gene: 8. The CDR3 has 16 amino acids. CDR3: CSAKVLAGSSYNEQFF. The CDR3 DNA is TGCAGTGCTAAAGTTTTAGCGGGGAGCTCCTACAATGAGCAGTTCTTC.